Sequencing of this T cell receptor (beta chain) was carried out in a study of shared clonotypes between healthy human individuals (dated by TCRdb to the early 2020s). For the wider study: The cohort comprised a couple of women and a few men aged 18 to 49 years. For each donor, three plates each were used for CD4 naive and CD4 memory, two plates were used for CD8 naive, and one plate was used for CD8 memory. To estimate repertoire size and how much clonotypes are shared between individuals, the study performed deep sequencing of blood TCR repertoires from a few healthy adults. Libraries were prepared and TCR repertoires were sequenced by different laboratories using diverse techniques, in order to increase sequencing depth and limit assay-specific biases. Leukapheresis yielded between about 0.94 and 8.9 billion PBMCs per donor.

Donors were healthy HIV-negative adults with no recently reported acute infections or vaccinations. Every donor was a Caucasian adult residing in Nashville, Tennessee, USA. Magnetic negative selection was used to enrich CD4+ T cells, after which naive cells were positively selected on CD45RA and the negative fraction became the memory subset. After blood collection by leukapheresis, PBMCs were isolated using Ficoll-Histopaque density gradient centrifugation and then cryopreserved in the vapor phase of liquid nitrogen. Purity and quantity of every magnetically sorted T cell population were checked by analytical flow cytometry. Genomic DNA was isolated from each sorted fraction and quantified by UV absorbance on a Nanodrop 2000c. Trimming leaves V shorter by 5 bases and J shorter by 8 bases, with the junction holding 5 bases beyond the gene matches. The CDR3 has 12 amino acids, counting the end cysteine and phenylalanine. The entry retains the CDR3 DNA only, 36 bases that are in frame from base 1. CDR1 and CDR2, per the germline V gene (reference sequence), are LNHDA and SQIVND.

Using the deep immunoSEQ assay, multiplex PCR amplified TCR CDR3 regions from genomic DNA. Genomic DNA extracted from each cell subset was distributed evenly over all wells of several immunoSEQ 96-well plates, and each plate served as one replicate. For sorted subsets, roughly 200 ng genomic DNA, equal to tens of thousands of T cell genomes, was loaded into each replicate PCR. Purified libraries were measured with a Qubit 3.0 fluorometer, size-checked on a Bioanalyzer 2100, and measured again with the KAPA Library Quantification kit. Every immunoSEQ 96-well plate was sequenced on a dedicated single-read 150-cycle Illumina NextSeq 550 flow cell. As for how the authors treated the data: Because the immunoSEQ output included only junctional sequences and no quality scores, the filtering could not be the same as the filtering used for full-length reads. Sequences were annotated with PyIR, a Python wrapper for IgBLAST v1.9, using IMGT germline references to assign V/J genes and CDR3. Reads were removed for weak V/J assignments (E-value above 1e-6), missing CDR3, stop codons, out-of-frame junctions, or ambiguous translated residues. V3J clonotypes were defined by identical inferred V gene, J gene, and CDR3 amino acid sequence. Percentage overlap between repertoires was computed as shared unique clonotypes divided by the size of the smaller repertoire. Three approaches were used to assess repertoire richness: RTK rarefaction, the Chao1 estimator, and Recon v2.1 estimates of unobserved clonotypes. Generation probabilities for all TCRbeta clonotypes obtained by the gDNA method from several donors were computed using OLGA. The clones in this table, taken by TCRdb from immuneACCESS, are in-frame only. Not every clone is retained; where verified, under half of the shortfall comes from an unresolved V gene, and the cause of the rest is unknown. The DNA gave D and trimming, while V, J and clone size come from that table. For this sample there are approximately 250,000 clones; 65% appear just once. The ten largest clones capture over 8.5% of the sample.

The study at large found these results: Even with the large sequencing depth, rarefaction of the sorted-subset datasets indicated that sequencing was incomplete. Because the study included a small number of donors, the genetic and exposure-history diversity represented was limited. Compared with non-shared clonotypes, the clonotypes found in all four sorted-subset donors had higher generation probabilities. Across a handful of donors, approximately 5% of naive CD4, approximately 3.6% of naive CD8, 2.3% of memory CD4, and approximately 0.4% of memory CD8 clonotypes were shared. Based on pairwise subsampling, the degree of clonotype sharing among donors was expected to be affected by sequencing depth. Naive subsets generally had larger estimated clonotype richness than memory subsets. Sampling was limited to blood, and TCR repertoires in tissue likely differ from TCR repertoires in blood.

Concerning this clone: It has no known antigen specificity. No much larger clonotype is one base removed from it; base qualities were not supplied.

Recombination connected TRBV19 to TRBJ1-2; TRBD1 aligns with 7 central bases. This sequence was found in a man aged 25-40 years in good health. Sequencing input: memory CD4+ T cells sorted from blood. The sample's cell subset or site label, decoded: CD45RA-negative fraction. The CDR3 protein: CASSDRVGGYTF. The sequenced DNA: TGTGCCAGTAGTGACAGGGTTGGGGGCTACACCTTC.